In this sample, the clone carrying this T cell receptor (beta chain) turned up a few times. Its antigen is unknown. The sample holds other DNA sequences that translate to the same CDR3. The sample belongs to a study of cytomegalovirus exposure and HLA in healthy donors. Findings and caveats of the study: Across all donors, roughly uniform sequencing depth was an assumption of the presence/absence analyses.

60 Vbeta and 13 Jbeta primers were used in PCR. Produced via immunoSEQ multiplex PCR; TCRdb's table is partial and in-frame only. The table has roughly 250,000 clones, about four fifths seen once; the top ten hold roughly 0.31%. CDR1 is SGHAT and CDR2 is FQDESV in the germline V gene (reference sequence). The CDR3 is made up of 15 amino acids. After removal of 2 bases from V and 2 bases from J, the junction contained 3 bases not matched to a gene. This clonotype was sampled from a girl aged 2-10 years in good health and CMV-seronegative. Sequencing used PBMCs. The genes are TRBV11-1 and TRBJ2-7, with 10 bases matching TRBD1. The CDR3 region is CASSLTGTGAYEQYF. The CDR3 region has the DNA TGTGCCAGCAGCTTAACCGGGACAGGGGCCTACGAGCAGTACTTC.